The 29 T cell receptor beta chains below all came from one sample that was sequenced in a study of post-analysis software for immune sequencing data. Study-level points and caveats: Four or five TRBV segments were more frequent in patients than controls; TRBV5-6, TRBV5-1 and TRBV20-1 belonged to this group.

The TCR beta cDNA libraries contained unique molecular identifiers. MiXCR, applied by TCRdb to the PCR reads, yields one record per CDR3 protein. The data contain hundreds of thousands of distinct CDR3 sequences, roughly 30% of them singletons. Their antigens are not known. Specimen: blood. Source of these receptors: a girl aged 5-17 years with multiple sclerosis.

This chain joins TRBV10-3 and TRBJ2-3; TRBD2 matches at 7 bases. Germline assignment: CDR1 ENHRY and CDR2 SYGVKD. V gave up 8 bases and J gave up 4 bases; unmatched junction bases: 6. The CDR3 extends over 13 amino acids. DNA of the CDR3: TGTGCCATCCGGAGCGGGGAAGCAGATACGCAGTATTTT. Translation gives CAIRSGEADTQYF.

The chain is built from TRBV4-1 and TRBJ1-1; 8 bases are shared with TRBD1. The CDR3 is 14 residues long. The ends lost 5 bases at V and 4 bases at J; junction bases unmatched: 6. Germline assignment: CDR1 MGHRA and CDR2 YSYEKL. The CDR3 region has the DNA TGCGCCAGCAGCGGCAGGGGGCTTATCACTGAAGCTTTCTTT. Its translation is CASSGRGLITEAFF.

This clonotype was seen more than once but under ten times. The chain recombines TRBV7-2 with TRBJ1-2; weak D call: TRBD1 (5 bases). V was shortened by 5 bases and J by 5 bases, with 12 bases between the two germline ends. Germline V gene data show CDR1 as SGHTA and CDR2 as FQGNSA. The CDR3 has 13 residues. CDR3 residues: CASSPPGGYGYTF. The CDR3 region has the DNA TGTGCCAGCAGCCCCCCGGGGGGGTATGGCTACACCTTC.

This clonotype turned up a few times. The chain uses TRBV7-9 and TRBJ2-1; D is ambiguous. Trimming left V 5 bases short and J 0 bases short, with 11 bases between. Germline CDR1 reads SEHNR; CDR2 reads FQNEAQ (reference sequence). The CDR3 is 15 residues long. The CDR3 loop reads CASSRHLLSYNEQFF. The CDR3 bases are TGTGCCAGCAGCCGACACCTACTCTCCTACAATGAGCAGTTCTTC. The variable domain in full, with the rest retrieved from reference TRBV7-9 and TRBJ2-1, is DTGVSQNPRHKITKRGQNVTFRCDPISEHNRLYWYRQTLGQGPEFLTYFQNEAQLEKSRLLSDRFSAERPKGSFSTLEIQRTEQGDSAMYLCASSRHLLSYNEQFFGPGTRLTVL.

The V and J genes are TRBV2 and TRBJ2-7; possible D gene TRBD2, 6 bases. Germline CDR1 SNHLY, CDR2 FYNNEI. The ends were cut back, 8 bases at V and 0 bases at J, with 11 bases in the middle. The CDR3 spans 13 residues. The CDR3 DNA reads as TGTGCCAGCCGACGGGACTTCTCCTACGAGCAGTACTTC. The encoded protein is CASRRDFSYEQYF.

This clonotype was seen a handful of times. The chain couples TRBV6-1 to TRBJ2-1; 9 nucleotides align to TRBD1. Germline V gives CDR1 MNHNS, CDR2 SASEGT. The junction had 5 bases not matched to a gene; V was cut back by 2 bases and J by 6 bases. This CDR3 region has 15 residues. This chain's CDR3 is CASSESGTGSNEQFF. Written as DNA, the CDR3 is TGTGCCAGCAGTGAATCCGGGACAGGGAGCAATGAGCAGTTCTTC.

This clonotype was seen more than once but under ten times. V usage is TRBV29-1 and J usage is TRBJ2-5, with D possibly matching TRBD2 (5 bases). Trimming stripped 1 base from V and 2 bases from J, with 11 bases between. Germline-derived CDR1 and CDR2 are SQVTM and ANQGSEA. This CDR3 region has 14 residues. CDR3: CSVEASGLQETQYF. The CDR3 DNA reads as TGCAGCGTTGAAGCTTCGGGGTTACAAGAGACCCAGTACTTC.

The CDR3 protein is CASSQPGSGTEAFF. CDR3 in DNA: TGTGCCAGCAGCCAGCCGGGGTCAGGCACTGAAGCTTTCTTT. The V and J genes are TRBV4-2 and TRBJ1-1, with D uncertain. The germline V and J ends were trimmed by 3 bases and 4 bases, with 12 bases remaining between them. Germline loops: CDR1 LGHNA, CDR2 YNFKEQ. This CDR3 region has 14 residues.

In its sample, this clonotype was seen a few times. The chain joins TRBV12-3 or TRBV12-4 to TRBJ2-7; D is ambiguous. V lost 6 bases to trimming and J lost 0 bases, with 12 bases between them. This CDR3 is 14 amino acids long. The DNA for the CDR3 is TGTGCCAGCAGCCACGGACGGACCTCCTACGAGCAGTACTTC. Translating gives CASSHGRTSYEQYF.

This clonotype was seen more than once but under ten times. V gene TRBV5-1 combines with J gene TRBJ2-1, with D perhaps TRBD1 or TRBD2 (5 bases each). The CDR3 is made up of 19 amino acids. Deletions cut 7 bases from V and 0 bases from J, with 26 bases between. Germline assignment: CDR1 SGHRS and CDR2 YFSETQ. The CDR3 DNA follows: TGCGCCAGCGACGCGACCGGGACCGCCACCAGGAGCTCCTACAATGAGCAGTTCTTC. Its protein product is CASDATGTATRSSYNEQFF.

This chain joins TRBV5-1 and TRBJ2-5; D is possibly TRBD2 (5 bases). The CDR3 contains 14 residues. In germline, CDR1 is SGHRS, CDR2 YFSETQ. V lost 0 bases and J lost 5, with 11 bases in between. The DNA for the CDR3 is TGCGCCAGCAGCTTGGTCCAGCGGAGGGAGACCCAGTACTTC. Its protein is CASSLVQRRETQYF.

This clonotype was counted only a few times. For the CDR3, the DNA is TGTGCCATCAGTGATAGGACAGAGCGAGAGACCCAGTACTTC. This sequence encodes CAISDRTERETQYF. The J gene is TRBJ2-5, the V gene TRBV10-3; D may be TRBD1 (6 bases). Trimming took 3 bases from V and 4 from J, leaving 12 bases between them. Germline values: CDR1 ENHRY, CDR2 SYGVKD. The CDR3 has 14 amino acids.

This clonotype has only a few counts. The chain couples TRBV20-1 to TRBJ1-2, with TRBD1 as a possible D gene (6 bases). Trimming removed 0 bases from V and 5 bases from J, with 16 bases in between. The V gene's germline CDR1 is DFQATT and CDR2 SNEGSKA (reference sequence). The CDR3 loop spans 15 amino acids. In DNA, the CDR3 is TGCAGTGCTAGAGAATCCAGGGGATCAGTTTATGGCTACACCTTC. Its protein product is CSARESRGSVYGYTF.

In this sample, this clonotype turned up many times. The DNA for the CDR3 is TGCGCCAGCCGCTTAGCGGGGGGAGAGACCCAGTACTTC. This gives the protein CASRLAGGETQYF. This sequence joins TRBV10-2 and TRBJ2-5, with 10 bases aligning to TRBD2. The CDR3 has 13 amino acids. V was clipped by 8 bases and J by 4 bases; unmatched bases: 4. Germline-derived CDR1 and CDR2 are WSHSY and SAAADI.

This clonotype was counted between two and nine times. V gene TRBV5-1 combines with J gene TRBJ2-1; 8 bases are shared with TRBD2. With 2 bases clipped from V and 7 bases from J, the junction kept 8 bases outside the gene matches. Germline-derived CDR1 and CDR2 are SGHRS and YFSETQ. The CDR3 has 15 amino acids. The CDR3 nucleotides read TGCGCCAGCAGCTTCCTGCCGGGGGGGCTAAATGAGCAGTTCTTC. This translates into CASSFLPGGLNEQFF.

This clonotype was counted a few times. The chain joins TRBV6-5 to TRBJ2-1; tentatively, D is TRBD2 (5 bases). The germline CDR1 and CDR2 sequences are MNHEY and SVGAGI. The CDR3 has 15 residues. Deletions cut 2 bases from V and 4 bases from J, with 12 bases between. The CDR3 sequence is CASSYASRGYNEQFF. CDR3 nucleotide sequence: TGTGCCAGCAGTTACGCGTCAAGAGGGTACAATGAGCAGTTCTTC.

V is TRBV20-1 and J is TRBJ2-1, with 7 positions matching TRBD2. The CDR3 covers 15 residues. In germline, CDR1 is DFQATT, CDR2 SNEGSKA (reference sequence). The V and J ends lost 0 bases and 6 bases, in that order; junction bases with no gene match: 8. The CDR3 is CSARDRQRGVNEQFF. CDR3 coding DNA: TGCAGTGCTAGAGATAGGCAGCGGGGAGTCAATGAGCAGTTCTTC.

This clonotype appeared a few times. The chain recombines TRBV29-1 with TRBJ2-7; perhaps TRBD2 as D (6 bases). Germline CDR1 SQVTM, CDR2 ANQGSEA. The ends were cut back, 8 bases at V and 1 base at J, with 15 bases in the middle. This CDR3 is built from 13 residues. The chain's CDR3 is CSFTGTDSYEQYF. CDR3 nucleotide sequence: TGCAGCTTTACCGGGACTGATTCCTACGAGCAGTACTTC.

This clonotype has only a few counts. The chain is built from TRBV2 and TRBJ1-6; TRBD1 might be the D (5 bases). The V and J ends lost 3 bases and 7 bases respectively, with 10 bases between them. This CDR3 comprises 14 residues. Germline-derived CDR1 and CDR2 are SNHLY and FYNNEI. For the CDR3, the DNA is TGTGCCAGCAGTGATGGACCAGGGAATTCACCCCTCCACTTT. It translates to CASSDGPGNSPLHF.

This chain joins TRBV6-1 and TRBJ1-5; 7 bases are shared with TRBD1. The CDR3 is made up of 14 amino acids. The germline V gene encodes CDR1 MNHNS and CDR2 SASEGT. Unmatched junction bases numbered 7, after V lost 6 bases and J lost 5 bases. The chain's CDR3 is CASRAGTDYQPQHF. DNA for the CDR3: TGTGCCAGCAGAGCCGGGACAGACTATCAGCCCCAGCATTTT.

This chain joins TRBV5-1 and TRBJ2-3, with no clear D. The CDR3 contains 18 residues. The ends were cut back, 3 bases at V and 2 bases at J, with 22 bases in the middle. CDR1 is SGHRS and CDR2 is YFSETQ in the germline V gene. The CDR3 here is CASSSLSGLHRPTDTQYF. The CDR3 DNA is TGCGCCAGCAGCTCCCTCAGTGGCCTTCACCGACCCACAGATACGCAGTATTTT.

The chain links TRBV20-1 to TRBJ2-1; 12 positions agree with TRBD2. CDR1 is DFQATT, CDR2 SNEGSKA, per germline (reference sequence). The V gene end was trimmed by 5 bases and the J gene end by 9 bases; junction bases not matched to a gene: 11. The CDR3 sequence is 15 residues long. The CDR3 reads CSAPRASGGAAEQFF. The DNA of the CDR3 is TGCAGTGCTCCGAGGGCTAGCGGGGGGGCCGCTGAGCAGTTCTTC.

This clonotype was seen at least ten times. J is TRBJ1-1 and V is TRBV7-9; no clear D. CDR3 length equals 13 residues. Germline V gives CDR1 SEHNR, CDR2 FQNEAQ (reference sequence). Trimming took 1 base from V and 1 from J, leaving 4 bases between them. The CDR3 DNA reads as TGTGCCAGCAGCTTAGAGGGGAACACTGAAGCTTTCTTT. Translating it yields CASSLEGNTEAFF.

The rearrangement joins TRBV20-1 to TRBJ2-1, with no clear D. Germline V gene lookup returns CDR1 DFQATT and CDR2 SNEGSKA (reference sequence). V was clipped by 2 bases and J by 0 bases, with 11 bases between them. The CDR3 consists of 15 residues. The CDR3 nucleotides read TGCAGTGCTAGACAGGCCTTTCGCTCCTACAATGAGCAGTTCTTC. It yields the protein CSARQAFRSYNEQFF.

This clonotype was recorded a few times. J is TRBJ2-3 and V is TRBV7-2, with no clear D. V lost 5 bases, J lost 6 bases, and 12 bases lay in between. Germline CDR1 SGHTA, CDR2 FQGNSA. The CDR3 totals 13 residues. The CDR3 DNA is TGTGCCAGCAGCCAACCCCCTAGGGATACGCAGTATTTT. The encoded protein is CASSQPPRDTQYF.

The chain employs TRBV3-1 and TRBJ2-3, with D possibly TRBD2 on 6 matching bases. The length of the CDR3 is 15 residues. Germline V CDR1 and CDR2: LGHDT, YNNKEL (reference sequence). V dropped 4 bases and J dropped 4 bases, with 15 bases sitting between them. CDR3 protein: CASSRGLWPPDTQYF. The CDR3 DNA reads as TGTGCCAGCAGCCGGGGACTGTGGCCGCCAGATACGCAGTATTTT.

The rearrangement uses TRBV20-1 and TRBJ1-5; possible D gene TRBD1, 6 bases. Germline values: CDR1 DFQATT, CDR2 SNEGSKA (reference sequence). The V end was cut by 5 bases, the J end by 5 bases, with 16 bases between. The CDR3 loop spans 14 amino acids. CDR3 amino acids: CSAYNRDTYQPQHF. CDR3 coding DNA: TGCAGTGCTTATAACCGGGACACCTATCAGCCCCAGCATTTT.

The CDR3 spells CASSLEIGAYEQYF. In DNA form, the CDR3 reads TGTGCCAGCAGCTTAGAAATAGGAGCCTACGAGCAGTACTTC. The V gene is TRBV7-2, the J gene TRBJ2-7, with D uncertain. The V end was cut by 1 base, the J end by 2 bases, with 9 bases between. The germline CDR1 and CDR2 sequences are SGHTA and FQGNSA. The CDR3 totals 14 residues.

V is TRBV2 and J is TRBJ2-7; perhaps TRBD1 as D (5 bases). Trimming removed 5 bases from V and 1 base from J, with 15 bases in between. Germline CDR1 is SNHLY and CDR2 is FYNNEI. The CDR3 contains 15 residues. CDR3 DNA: TGTGCCAGCAGTTTCCCTTCCAGGGAATCCTACGAGCAGTACTTC. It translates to CASSFPSRESYEQYF.